The sample holds many counts of the clone carrying this T cell receptor (beta chain). The antigen remains undetermined. This sample was taken from a study of T cell repertoires in cytomegalovirus infection. Turning to the study itself: Through public TCR beta signatures, both CMV infection and matching HLA type were indicated.

TCRdb re-called the reads with MiXCR, one entry per CDR3 protein. The repertoire holds tens of thousands of distinct CDR3 sequences, with 4% as singletons. General study findings and limits: Cumulative public TCR beta family frequency identified carriers of CMV plus the relevant HLA. The ex vivo response was dominated by HLA-C-restricted CMV-specific TCR beta clonotypes.

V lost 5 bases and J lost 7, with 26 bases in between. The CDR3 is 17 amino acids. The receptor was derived from a human donor in good health (CMV status not recorded). Some clones in this sample may be carry-over from other donors' samples. The chain uses TRBV12-3 or TRBV12-4 and TRBJ2-5, with no clear D. Sequenced input: PBMCs. The DNA for the CDR3 is TGTGCCAGCAGTCAAAACAGCGAAACCCCCCATAAGCGGACCCAGTACTTC. Translated: CASSQNSETPHKRTQYF.